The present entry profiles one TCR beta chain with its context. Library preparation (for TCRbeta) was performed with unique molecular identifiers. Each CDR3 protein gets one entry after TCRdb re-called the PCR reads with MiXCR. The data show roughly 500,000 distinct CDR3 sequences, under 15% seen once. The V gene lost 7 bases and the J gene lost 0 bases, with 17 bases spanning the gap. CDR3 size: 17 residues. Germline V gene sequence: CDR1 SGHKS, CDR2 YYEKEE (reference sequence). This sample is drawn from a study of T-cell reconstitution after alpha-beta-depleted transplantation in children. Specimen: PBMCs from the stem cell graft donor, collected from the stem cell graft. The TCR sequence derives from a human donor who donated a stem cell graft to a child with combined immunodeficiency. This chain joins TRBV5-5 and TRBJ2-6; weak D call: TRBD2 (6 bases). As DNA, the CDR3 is TGTGCCAGCGGCGGGATCCTGAAATACTCTGGGGCCAACGTCCTGACTTTC. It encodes CASGGILKYSGANVLTF.